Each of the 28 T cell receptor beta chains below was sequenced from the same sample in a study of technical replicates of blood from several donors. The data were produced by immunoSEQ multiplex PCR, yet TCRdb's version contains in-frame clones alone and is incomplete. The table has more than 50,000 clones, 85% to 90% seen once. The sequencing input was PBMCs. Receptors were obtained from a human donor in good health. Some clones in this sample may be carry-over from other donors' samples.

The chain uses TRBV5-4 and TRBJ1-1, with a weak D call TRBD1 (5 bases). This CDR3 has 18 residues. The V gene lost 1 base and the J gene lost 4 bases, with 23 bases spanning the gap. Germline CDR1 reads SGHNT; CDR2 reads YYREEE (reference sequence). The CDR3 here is CASSLLTRRAGGTTEAFF. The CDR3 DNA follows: TGTGCCAGCAGCTTGCTAACGCGCAGGGCCGGGGGGACCACTGAAGCTTTCTTT.

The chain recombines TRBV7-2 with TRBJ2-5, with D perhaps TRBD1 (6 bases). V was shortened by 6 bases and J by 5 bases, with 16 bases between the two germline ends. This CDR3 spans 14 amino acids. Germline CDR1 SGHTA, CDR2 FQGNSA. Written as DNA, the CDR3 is TGTGCCAGCAGTCGTCTTGGGACAAGTGAGACCCAGTACTTC. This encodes CASSRLGTSETQYF.

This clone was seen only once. The chain's CDR3 is CASSLAVQETQYF. The CDR3, as DNA: TGTGCCAGCAGCTTGGCAGTTCAAGAGACCCAGTACTTC. The genes are TRBV5-4 and TRBJ2-5; D is unclear. V lost 0 bases and J 2 bases, leaving 5 bases between the germline ends. The CDR3 loop spans 13 amino acids. The V gene's germline CDR1 is SGHNT and CDR2 YYREEE (reference sequence).

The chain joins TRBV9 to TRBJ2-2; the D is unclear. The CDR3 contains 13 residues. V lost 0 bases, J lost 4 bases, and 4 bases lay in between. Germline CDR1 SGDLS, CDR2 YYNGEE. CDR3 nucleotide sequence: TGTGCCAGCAGCGTAGGGCTCACCGGGGAGCTGTTTTTT. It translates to CASSVGLTGELFF.

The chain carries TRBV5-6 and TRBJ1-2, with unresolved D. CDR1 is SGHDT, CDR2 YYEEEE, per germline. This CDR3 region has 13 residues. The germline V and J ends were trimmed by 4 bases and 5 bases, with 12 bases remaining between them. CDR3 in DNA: TGTGCCAGCAGCATCCTCGAGGGTTATGGCTACACCTTC. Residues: CASSILEGYGYTF. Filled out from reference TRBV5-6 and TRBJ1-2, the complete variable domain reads DAGVTQSPTHLIKTRGQQVTLRCSPKSGHDTVSWYQQALGQGPQFIFQYYEEEERQRGNFPDRFSGHQFPNYSSELNVNALLLGDSALYLCASSILEGYGYTFGSGTRLTVV.

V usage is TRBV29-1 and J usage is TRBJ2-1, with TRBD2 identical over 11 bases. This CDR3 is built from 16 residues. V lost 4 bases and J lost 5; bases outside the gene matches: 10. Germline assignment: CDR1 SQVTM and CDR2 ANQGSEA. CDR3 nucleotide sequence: TGCAGCGTTGTTCTGAGGGGGACTAGCGGAAACAATGAGCAGTTCTTC. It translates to CSVVLRGTSGNNEQFF.

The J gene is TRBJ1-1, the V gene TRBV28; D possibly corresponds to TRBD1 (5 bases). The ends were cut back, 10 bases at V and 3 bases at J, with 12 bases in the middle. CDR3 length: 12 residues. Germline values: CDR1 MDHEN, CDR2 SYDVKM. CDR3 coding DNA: TGTGCCATTCTTGACAGACACACTGAAGCTTTCTTT. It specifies CAILDRHTEAFF.

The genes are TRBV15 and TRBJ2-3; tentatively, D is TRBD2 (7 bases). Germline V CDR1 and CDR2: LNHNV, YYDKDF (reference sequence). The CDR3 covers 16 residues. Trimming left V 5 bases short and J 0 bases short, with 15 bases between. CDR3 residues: CATSSTRGASTDTQYF. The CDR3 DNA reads TGTGCCACCAGCTCAACTCGGGGGGCAAGCACAGATACGCAGTATTTT.

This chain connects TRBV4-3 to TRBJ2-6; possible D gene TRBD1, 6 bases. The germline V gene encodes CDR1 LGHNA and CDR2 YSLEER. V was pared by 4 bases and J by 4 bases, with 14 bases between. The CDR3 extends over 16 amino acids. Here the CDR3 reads CASSRLRGTGANVLTF. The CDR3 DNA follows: TGCGCCAGCAGCCGACTCAGGGGAACCGGGGCCAACGTCCTGACTTTC.

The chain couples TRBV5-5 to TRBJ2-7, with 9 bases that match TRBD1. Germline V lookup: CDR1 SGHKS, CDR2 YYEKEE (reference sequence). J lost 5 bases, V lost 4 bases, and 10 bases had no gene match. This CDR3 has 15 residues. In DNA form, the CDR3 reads TGTGCCAGCAGCCTAGGGGACAGGGAGTACGACGAGCAGTACTTC. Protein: CASSLGDREYDEQYF.

Here the CDR3 reads CASSGGDTQYF. CDR3 coding DNA: TGTGCCAGCAGCGGAGGGGATACGCAGTATTTT. The V and J genes are TRBV7-9 and TRBJ2-3; maybe TRBD2 (6 bases). Germline CDR1 reads SEHNR; CDR2 reads FQNEAQ (reference sequence). The length of the CDR3 is 11 residues. V gave up 5 bases and J gave up 6 bases, with 6 bases separating them.

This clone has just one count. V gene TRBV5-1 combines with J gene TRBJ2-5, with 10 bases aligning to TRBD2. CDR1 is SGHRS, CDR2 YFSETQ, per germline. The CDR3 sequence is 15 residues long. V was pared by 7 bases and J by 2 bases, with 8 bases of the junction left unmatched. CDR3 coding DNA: TGCGCCAGCTGGCCGGGACTAGCGATTCAAGAGACCCAGTACTTC. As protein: CASWPGLAIQETQYF. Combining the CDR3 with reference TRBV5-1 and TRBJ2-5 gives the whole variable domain KAGVTQTPRYLIKTRGQQVTLSCSPISGHRSVSWYQQTPGQGLQFLFEYFSETQRNKGNFPGRFSGRQFSNSRSEMNVSTLELGDSALYLCASWPGLAIQETQYFGPGTRLLVL.

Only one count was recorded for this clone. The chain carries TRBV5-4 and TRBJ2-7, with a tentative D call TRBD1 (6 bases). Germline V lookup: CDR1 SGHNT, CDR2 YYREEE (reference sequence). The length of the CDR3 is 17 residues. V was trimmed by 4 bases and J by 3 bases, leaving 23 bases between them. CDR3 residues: CASSRTSLTGDSYEQYF. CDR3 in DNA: TGTGCCAGCAGCCGGACATCACTGACAGGCGACAGCTACGAGCAGTACTTC.

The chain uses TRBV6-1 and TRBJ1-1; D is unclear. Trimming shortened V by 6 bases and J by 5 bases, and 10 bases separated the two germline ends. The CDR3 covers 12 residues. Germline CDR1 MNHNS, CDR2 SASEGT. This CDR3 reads CASRSYMTEAFF. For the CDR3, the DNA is TGTGCCAGCAGGAGTTATATGACTGAAGCTTTCTTT.

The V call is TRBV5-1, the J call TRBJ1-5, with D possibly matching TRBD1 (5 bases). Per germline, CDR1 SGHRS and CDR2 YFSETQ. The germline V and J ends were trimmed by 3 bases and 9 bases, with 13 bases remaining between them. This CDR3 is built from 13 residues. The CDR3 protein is CASSWEGPRPQHF. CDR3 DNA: TGCGCCAGCAGCTGGGAGGGACCACGGCCCCAGCATTTT.

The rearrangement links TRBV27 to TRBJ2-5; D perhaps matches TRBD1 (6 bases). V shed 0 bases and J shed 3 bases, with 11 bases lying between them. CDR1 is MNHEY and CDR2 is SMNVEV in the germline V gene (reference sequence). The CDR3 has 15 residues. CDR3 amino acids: CASSLSYRDKETQYF. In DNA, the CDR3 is TGTGCCAGCAGTTTATCGTACAGGGATAAAGAGACCCAGTACTTC.

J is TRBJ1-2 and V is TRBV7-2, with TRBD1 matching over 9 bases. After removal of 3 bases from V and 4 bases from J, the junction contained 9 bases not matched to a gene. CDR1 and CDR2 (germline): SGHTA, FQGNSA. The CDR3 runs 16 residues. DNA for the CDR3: TGTGCCAGCAGCTTTTTGACACAGGGGGCCGGCTATGGCTACACCTTC. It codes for CASSFLTQGAGYGYTF.

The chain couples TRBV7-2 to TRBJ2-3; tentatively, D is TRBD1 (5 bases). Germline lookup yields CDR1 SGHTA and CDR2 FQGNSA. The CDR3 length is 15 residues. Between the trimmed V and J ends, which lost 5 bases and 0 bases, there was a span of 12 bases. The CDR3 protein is CASSHDSASTDTQYF. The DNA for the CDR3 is TGTGCCAGCAGCCACGACAGCGCGAGCACAGATACGCAGTATTTT.

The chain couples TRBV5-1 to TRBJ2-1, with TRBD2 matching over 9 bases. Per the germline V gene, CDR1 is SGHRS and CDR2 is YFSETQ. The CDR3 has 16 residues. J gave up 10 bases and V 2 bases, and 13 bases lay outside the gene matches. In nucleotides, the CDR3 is TGCGCCAGCAGCTTTTTGCGAGCGGGGGGCACGACCGAGCAGTTCTTC. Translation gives CASSFLRAGGTTEQFF.

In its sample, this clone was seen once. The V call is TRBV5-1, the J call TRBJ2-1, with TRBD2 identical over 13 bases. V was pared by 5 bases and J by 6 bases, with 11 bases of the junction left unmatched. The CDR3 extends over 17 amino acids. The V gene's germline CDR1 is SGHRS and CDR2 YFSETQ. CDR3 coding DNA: TGCGCCAGCAGTCAGACTAGCGGGGGGCCGGGGGCCAATGAGCAGTTCTTC. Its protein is CASSQTSGGPGANEQFF.

The CDR3: CASSGGTGANTEAFF. The CDR3 DNA follows: TGTGCCAGCTCGGGCGGGACAGGGGCGAACACTGAAGCTTTCTTT. V and J are TRBV18 and TRBJ1-1, with TRBD1 identical over 10 bases. This CDR3 contains 15 residues. V lost 6 bases to trimming and J lost 1 base; unmatched junction nucleotides: 5. Germline assignment: CDR1 KGHSH and CDR2 LQKENI.

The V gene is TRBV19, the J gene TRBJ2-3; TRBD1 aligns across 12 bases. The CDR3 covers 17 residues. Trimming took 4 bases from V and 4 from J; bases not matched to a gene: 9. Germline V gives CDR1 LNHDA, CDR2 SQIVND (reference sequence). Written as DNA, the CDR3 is TGTGCCAGTAGTAGTGGAGGGACAGGGGGCTTGGCAGATACGCAGTATTTT. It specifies CASSSGGTGGLADTQYF.

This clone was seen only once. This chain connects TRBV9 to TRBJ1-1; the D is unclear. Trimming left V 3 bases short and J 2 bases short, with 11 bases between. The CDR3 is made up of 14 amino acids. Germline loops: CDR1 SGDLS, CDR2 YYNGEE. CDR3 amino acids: CASSGGGRNTEAFF. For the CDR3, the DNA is TGTGCCAGCAGCGGAGGCGGTAGAAACACTGAAGCTTTCTTT.

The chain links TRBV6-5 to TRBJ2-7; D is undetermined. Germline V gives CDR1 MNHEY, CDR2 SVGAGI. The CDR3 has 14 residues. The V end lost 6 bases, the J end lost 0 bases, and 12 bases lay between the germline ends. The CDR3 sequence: CASSSPVSSYEQYF. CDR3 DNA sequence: TGTGCCAGCAGCTCTCCCGTTAGCTCCTACGAGCAGTACTTC.

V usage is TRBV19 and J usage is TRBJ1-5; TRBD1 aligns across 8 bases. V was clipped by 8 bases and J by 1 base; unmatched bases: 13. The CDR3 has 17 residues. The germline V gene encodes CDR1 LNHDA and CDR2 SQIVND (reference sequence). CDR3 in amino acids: CASSSQDRGRSNQPQHF. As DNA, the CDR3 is TGTGCCAGTTCCTCTCAAGACAGGGGAAGGAGCAATCAGCCCCAGCATTTT.

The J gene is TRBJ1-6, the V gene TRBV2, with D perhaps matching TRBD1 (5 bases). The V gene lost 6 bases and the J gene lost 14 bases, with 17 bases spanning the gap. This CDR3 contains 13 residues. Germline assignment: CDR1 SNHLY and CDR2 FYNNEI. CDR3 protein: CASSPRQFVSLHF. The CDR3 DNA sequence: TGTGCCAGCAGCCCCAGACAGTTCGTTTCCCTCCACTTT.

The CDR3 reads CACASLDTSFETQYF. In DNA, the CDR3 is TGTGCCTGTGCGTCTCTGGACACTAGCTTCGAGACCCAGTACTTC. The V gene is TRBV11-2, the J gene TRBJ2-5; perhaps TRBD2 as D (6 bases). The V gene lost 11 bases and the J gene lost 5 bases, with 24 bases spanning the gap. Germline V gene sequence: CDR1 SGHAT, CDR2 FQNNGV. The CDR3 is 15 amino acids.

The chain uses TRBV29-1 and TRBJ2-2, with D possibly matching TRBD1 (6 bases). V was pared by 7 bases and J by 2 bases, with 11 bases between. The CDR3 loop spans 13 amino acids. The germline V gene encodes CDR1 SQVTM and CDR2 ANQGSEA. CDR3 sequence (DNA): TGCAGCGCCGCGGACAGTAACACCGGGGAGCTGTTTTTT. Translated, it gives CSAADSNTGELFF.